The 18 T cell receptor beta chains presented below share a single source sample, sequenced in a study of tumor-infiltrating lymphocytes in localized non-small cell lung cancer. Measured with immunoSEQ multiplex PCR; TCRdb has only the in-frame clones, and not every one. The data contain about 9,800 clones, 60% to 75% of them singletons. The sequenced sample consisted of lung tumor tissue. The source of these receptors is a human donor with non-small cell lung cancer.

This clone was found a few times. This chain joins TRBV5-6 and TRBJ1-3; 8 nucleotides agree with TRBD1. V trimming: 4 bases; J trimming: 4 bases; junction bases outside the gene matches: 7. CDR1 and CDR2 from the germline V gene are SGHDT and YYEEEE. There are 15 residues in the CDR3. CDR3 region: CASSRYRGTGNTIYF. The CDR3 DNA follows: TGTGCCAGCAGCCGTTACAGGGGGACGGGAAACACCATATATTTT. Filled out from reference TRBV5-6 and TRBJ1-3, the complete variable domain reads DAGVTQSPTHLIKTRGQQVTLRCSPKSGHDTVSWYQQALGQGPQFIFQYYEEEERQRGNFPDRFSGHQFPNYSSELNVNALLLGDSALYLCASSRYRGTGNTIYFGEGSWLTVV.

CDR3 loop: CASSLEGQGVYTF. The CDR3 DNA sequence: TGTGCCAGCAGCTTGGAGGGACAGGGCGTCTACACCTTC. The V gene is TRBV5-8, the J gene TRBJ1-2; 9 bases map to TRBD1. From germline, CDR1 is SGHTS and CDR2 YDEGEE. V dropped 0 bases and J dropped 10; count of bases not matched to a gene: 4. This CDR3 has 13 residues.

The chain recombines TRBV18 with TRBJ1-4; no firm D call. The CDR3 is 13 residues long. The V gene's germline CDR1 is KGHSH and CDR2 LQKENI. V lost 0 bases and J 11 bases, leaving 10 bases between the germline ends. The CDR3 DNA reads as TGTGCCAGCTCACCACCGGACGCGGGGAAACTGTTTTTT. Amino acid sequence: CASSPPDAGKLFF.

This clone is deemed medium-sized (0.01 to 0.1%). The chain joins TRBV7-9 to TRBJ2-7, with D possibly TRBD1 on 6 matching bases. CDR1 and CDR2 (germline): SEHNR, FQNEAQ (reference sequence). This CDR3 is built from 12 residues. V dropped 8 bases and J dropped 2 bases, with 10 bases sitting between them. CDR3 region: CASGPGAYEQYF. The CDR3 DNA sequence: TGTGCCAGCGGCCCAGGGGCCTACGAGCAGTACTTC. Complete variable domain (other parts from reference TRBV7-9 and TRBJ2-7): DTGVSQNPRHKITKRGQNVTFRCDPISEHNRLYWYRQTLGQGPEFLTYFQNEAQLEKSRLLSDRFSAERPKGSFSTLEIQRTEQGDSAMYLCASGPGAYEQYFGPGTRLTVT.

The table lists this clone with a few counts. J is TRBJ2-2 and V is TRBV28; a possible D gene is TRBD2 (5 bases). CDR3 length: 14 residues. Germline V CDR1 and CDR2: MDHEN, SYDVKM. Trimming shortened V by 4 bases and J by 8 bases, and 14 bases separated the two germline ends. CDR3 sequence: CASSSLVGGGELFF. CDR3 nucleotides: TGTGCCAGCAGTTCCCTGGTTGGAGGAGGGGAGCTGTTTTTT.

This chain joins TRBV6-5 and TRBJ2-5, with TRBD2 identical over 9 bases. The ends lost 1 base at V and 7 bases at J; junction bases unmatched: 1. CDR1 is MNHEY, CDR2 SVGAGI, per germline. This CDR3 comprises 13 residues. The CDR3 nucleotides are TGTGCCAGCAGTTACTTGCGGGAGGGGACCCAGTACTTC. Its translation: CASSYLREGTQYF.

This chain links TRBV25-1 with TRBJ2-3; D is possibly TRBD1 (7 bases). The CDR3 is made up of 15 amino acids. Germline V lookup: CDR1 MGHDK, CDR2 SYGVNS. Trimming shortened V by 4 bases and J by 1 base, and 12 bases separated the two germline ends. The CDR3 loop is CASSATGEGTDTQYF. In nucleotides, the CDR3 is TGTGCCAGCAGTGCAACAGGGGAGGGCACAGATACGCAGTATTTT.

The chain employs TRBV11-3 and TRBJ1-5; 7 nucleotides line up with TRBD1. V lost 2 bases to trimming and J lost 6 bases; unmatched junction nucleotides: 7. Germline CDR1 and CDR2: SGHNT and YENEEA. CDR3 length: 15 amino acids. In DNA form, the CDR3 reads TGTGCCAGCAGCTTACCAGGGGGAGTGGGTCAGCCCCAGCATTTT. Its translation: CASSLPGGVGQPQHF.

This clone was seen once. V and J are TRBV7-2 and TRBJ2-7; 11 nucleotides agree with TRBD2. Germline V CDR1 and CDR2: SGHTA, FQGNSA. The CDR3 contains 15 residues. V trimming: 5 bases; J trimming: 4 bases; junction bases outside the gene matches: 7. CDR3 amino acids: CASSPRSGGVYEQYF. The CDR3 bases are TGTGCCAGCAGCCCCCGTAGCGGGGGGGTATACGAGCAGTACTTC.

The genes are TRBV7-8 and TRBJ2-7; the D gene is possibly TRBD2 (6 bases). The CDR3 covers 16 residues. Germline values: CDR1 SGHVS, CDR2 FQNEAQ. V dropped 1 base and J dropped 3 bases, with 16 bases sitting between them. The CDR3: CASSLGGGTEHYEQYF. The CDR3 nucleotides read TGTGCCAGCAGCTTAGGTGGCGGGACGGAGCACTACGAGCAGTACTTC.

The chain couples TRBV2 to TRBJ1-1, with D unclear. V was pared by 7 bases and J by 1 base, with 7 bases between. Germline CDR1 SNHLY, CDR2 FYNNEI. This CDR3 has 12 amino acids. The CDR3 is CASKQQNTEAFF. The CDR3 DNA reads as TGTGCCAGCAAACAACAGAACACTGAAGCTTTCTTT.

This sequence joins TRBV10-2 and TRBJ1-4, with D perhaps matching TRBD1 (5 bases). Germline loops: CDR1 WSHSY, CDR2 SAAADI. Trimming cost V 8 bases and J 4 bases, with 11 bases left between them. The CDR3 totals 13 residues. The CDR3, as DNA: TGCGCCAGCCGGGACGGTAATAATGAAAAACTGTTTTTT. Translated: CASRDGNNEKLFF.

The chain uses TRBV6-6 and TRBJ1-4; D is perhaps TRBD1 (6 bases). Germline V gene lookup returns CDR1 MNHNY and CDR2 SVGAGI (reference sequence). The CDR3 consists of 11 residues. The V end lost 6 bases, the J end lost 11 bases, and 10 bases lay between the germline ends. Here the CDR3 reads CASSPGVKLFF. The DNA of the CDR3 is TGTGCCAGCAGCCCAGGGGTCAAACTGTTTTTT.

This clone was observed a single time. The chain carries TRBV19 and TRBJ2-6; no reliable D call. CDR1 and CDR2 from the germline V gene are LNHDA and SQIVND (reference sequence). V lost 3 bases and J lost 0, with 6 bases in between. This CDR3 spans 15 amino acids. The CDR3 spells CASSITVSGANVLTF. CDR3 sequence (DNA): TGTGCCAGTAGTATCACTGTCTCTGGGGCCAACGTCCTGACTTTC.

The rearrangement links TRBV6-6 to TRBJ1-4; TRBD1 matches at 8 bases. The trim removed 6 bases at V and 5 bases at J, leaving 8 bases unmatched. In germline, CDR1 is MNHNY, CDR2 SVGAGI (reference sequence). The CDR3 sequence is 15 residues long. DNA of the CDR3: TGTGCCAGCAGGCCCCGACAGGGGATGAATGAAAAACTGTTTTTT. Its translation is CASRPRQGMNEKLFF.

There are a few counts of this clone. This chain connects TRBV2 to TRBJ1-4; 8 nucleotides agree with TRBD1. Germline V lookup: CDR1 SNHLY, CDR2 FYNNEI. The J segment lost 4 bases and the V segment lost 6 bases, leaving 1 base of the junction unmatched. The CDR3 covers 13 residues. CDR3 nucleotide sequence: TGTGCCAGCAGGACAGGGGTTAATGAAAAACTGTTTTTT. This encodes CASRTGVNEKLFF.

This rearrangement joins TRBV27 to TRBJ1-1; no definite D call. The ends were cut back, 4 bases at V and 1 base at J, with 7 bases in the middle. The CDR3 has 13 residues. CDR1 is MNHEY, CDR2 SMNVEV, per germline (reference sequence). The CDR3 protein is CASSYSGNTEAFF. CDR3 bases: TGTGCCAGCAGTTACTCCGGGAACACTGAAGCTTTCTTT.

The V call is TRBV6-5, the J call TRBJ1-1, with D hard to call. V lost 7 bases to trimming and J lost 0 bases, with 15 bases between them. The CDR3 sequence is 15 residues long. Germline values: CDR1 MNHEY, CDR2 SVGAGI. The DNA of the CDR3 is TGTGCCAGCAAACTCACCCCGTGGCTGAACACTGAAGCTTTCTTT. Translation gives CASKLTPWLNTEAFF.